These 18 T cell receptor beta chains came from one sample sequenced in a study of CD8 T cells in ankylosing spondylitis. In TCRdb, the 5' RACE reads were re-called with MiXCR into one record per CDR3 protein. Of approximately 92,000 distinct CDR3 sequences listed, 8.8% are singletons. What was sequenced was blood, either unsorted or a sorted T cell fraction (not recorded which). The receptors originated from a male donor with ankylosing spondylitis or in good health (not recorded which).

This chain connects TRBV5-4 to TRBJ2-5, with D perhaps matching TRBD2 (6 bases). From germline, CDR1 is SGHNT and CDR2 YYREEE (reference sequence). The CDR3 spans 14 residues. Trimming cost V 2 bases and J 4 bases, with 12 bases left between them. This CDR3 reads CASSFGGLGETQYF. The DNA of the CDR3 is TGTGCCAGCAGCTTCGGGGGTTTGGGAGAGACCCAGTACTTC.

This clonotype showed up just a few times. V is TRBV7-2 and J is TRBJ2-4; 10 bases map to TRBD2. CDR1 and CDR2 from the germline V gene are SGHTA and FQGNSA. This CDR3 has 15 amino acids. J gave up 7 bases and V 5 bases, and 8 bases lay outside the gene matches. The CDR3 coding sequence is TGTGCCAGCAGCAATAGCGGGGGGCCGGGGAACATTCAGTACTTC. As protein: CASSNSGGPGNIQYF.

The table lists this clonotype with many counts. The chain has TRBV10-3 and TRBJ2-5; 13 nucleotides agree with TRBD2. The V segment lost 10 bases and the J segment 2 bases; nucleotides outside the gene matches: 13. Germline loops: CDR1 ENHRY, CDR2 SYGVKD. The CDR3 spans 17 residues. The CDR3 DNA reads TGTGCCACCCTCCCCGGGACTAGCGGGGTGAGTCAAGAGACCCAGTACTTC. Its translation is CATLPGTSGVSQETQYF.

This clonotype has ten or more counts. The chain uses TRBV13 and TRBJ2-5, with D uncertain. The CDR3 extends over 14 amino acids. Germline V gene data show CDR1 as PRHDT and CDR2 as FYEKMQ (reference sequence). With 8 bases removed from V and 5 bases from J, the gap between germline ends came to 18 bases. The CDR3 is CASGSGEGYETQYF. CDR3 sequence (DNA): TGTGCCAGCGGTTCCGGTGAAGGTTATGAGACCCAGTACTTC. The complete variable domain, with remaining parts taken from reference TRBV13 and TRBJ2-5, reads AAGVIQSPRHLIKEKRETATLKCYPIPRHDTVYWYQQGPGQDPQFLISFYEKMQSDKGSIPDRFSAQQFSDYHSELNMSSLELGDSALYFCASGSGEGYETQYFGPGTRLLVL.

This clonotype turned up a few times. CDR3 sequence (DNA): TGTGCCAGCAGTTTTGACATCCGAGTATTCTCCTACGAGCAGTACTTC. Translated: CASSFDIRVFSYEQYF. The chain recombines TRBV28 with TRBJ2-7; no definite D call. Trimming stripped 3 bases from V and 0 bases from J, with 15 bases between. This CDR3 is 16 amino acids long. Germline V gene lookup returns CDR1 MDHEN and CDR2 SYDVKM.

The rearrangement uses TRBV29-1 and TRBJ1-2; D is perhaps TRBD1 (5 bases). Per germline, CDR1 SQVTM and CDR2 ANQGSEA. The V end was cut by 4 bases, the J end by 10 bases, with 13 bases between. The CDR3 extends over 11 amino acids. This CDR3 reads CSVGLGADYTF. CDR3 in DNA: TGCAGCGTTGGTCTTGGGGCGGACTACACCTTC.

This clonotype was detected ten times or more. This sequence joins TRBV5-1 and TRBJ1-6; tentative D call: TRBD1 (5 bases). Per the germline V gene, CDR1 is SGHRS and CDR2 is YFSETQ. CDR3 length equals 16 residues. The V end was cut by 4 bases, the J end by 10 bases, with 21 bases between. In DNA, the CDR3 is TGCGCCAGCAGCCCAACCCAGGGAGGGTCAGGCTCACCCCTCCACTTT. Translated: CASSPTQGGSGSPLHF.

The J gene is TRBJ2-3, the V gene TRBV7-2; 9 positions agree with TRBD2. J gave up 15 bases and V 1 base, and 8 bases lay outside the gene matches. This CDR3 comprises 13 residues. In germline, CDR1 is SGHTA, CDR2 FQGNSA. CDR3 loop: CASSLGGSGGLYF. The CDR3 DNA reads TGTGCCAGCAGCTTAGGGGGTAGCGGGGGCCTATATTTT.

This clonotype was found many times. The chain joins TRBV20-1 to TRBJ2-1, with D possibly being TRBD1 (6 bases). Trimming left V 0 bases short and J 9 bases short, with 18 bases between. Germline CDR1 and CDR2: DFQATT and SNEGSKA (reference sequence). The CDR3 has 15 residues. The CDR3 loop is CSARDGQTPDSEQFF. DNA for the CDR3: TGCAGTGCTAGAGATGGACAGACCCCGGACTCTGAGCAGTTCTTC.

At least ten counts were recorded for this clonotype. The chain carries TRBV20-1 and TRBJ2-5; D unresolved. V was pared by 6 bases and J by 2 bases, with 7 bases between. The V gene's germline CDR1 is DFQATT and CDR2 SNEGSKA (reference sequence). The CDR3 consists of 11 residues. The CDR3 bases are TGCAGTGCCGAACATCAAGAGACCCAGTACTTC. It specifies CSAEHQETQYF.

This clonotype was found many times. This chain joins TRBV5-8 and TRBJ1-5; D not resolved. The CDR3 extends over 14 amino acids. Per germline, CDR1 SGHTS and CDR2 YDEGEE. V was cut by 3 bases and J by 0 bases, with 7 bases left in between. The CDR3 DNA reads TGTGCCAGCAGCTCCGGTGATAGCAATCAGCCCCAGCATTTT. This codes for CASSSGDSNQPQHF.

The rearrangement uses TRBV7-2 and TRBJ1-6; no clear D gene. The CDR3 contains 12 residues. Germline V lookup: CDR1 SGHTA, CDR2 FQGNSA. V lost 5 bases and J lost 6, with 5 bases in between. CDR3 DNA: TGTGCCAGCAGCCATCGTAATTCACCCCTCCACTTT. Translation gives CASSHRNSPLHF.

This clonotype was recorded at least ten times. The J gene is TRBJ2-3, the V gene TRBV4-1; D may be TRBD1 (5 bases). V was pared by 5 bases and J by 4 bases, with 10 bases between. There are 13 residues in the CDR3. Per germline, CDR1 MGHRA and CDR2 YSYEKL. As DNA, the CDR3 is TGCGCCAGCAGCATGGGGCCCCCAGATACGCAGTATTTT. This encodes CASSMGPPDTQYF.

This clonotype has a count of ten or more. V is TRBV29-1 and J is TRBJ1-2; D remains ambiguous. Germline CDR1 reads SQVTM; CDR2 reads ANQGSEA. The V and J ends lost 3 bases and 8 bases respectively, with 13 bases between them. The length of the CDR3 is 12 residues. CDR3 loop: CSVELDLGGYTF. For the CDR3, the DNA is TGCAGCGTTGAGCTGGACCTGGGGGGCTACACCTTC.

This clonotype was seen at least ten times. The chain employs TRBV5-1 and TRBJ2-3, with D uncertain. This CDR3 comprises 15 residues. CDR1 and CDR2 from the germline V gene are SGHRS and YFSETQ. V was shortened by 0 bases and J by 3 bases, with 11 bases between the two germline ends. The CDR3 protein is CASSLDSKPTDTQYF. The DNA of the CDR3 is TGCGCCAGCAGCTTGGATAGTAAGCCGACAGATACGCAGTATTTT.

This rearrangement joins TRBV27 to TRBJ2-1; D uncertain. The CDR3 is 14 amino acids. Germline lookup yields CDR1 MNHEY and CDR2 SMNVEV (reference sequence). The germline V and J ends were trimmed by 4 bases and 6 bases, with 13 bases remaining between them. In DNA form, the CDR3 reads TGTGCCAGCAGTTCGACTGGGGTTGGCAATGAGCAGTTCTTC. Translation gives CASSSTGVGNEQFF.

The chain employs TRBV12-3 or TRBV12-4 and TRBJ1-2; perhaps TRBD1 as D (6 bases). Trimming shortened V by 3 bases and J by 7 bases, and 15 bases separated the two germline ends. CDR3 size: 14 residues. The CDR3 sequence: CASSLRGTETGYTF. The CDR3 DNA reads TGTGCCAGCAGTTTGAGGGGGACGGAAACTGGCTACACCTTC.

This clonotype was seen ten or more times. The V and J genes are TRBV5-1 and TRBJ2-3, with D uncertain. Germline CDR1 SGHRS, CDR2 YFSETQ. The CDR3 totals 14 residues. V gave up 4 bases and J gave up 1 base, with 10 bases separating them. The CDR3 coding sequence is TGCGCCAGCAGCACGAGGAGCCGCACAGATACGCAGTATTTT. Its translation: CASSTRSRTDTQYF.